This T cell receptor beta chain was profiled in a study of CD8+CD57+ T cells in acquired aplastic anemia (dated by TCRdb to the late 2010s). The study in broad terms: On average, sorted CD4+ and CD8+ cells yielded approximately 3 ug of extracted DNA, with a range of roughly 0.18 to 27.4 ug. The paper as a whole reports these results and caveats: Between patients and healthy controls, no significant difference in CD8+ Simpson's diversity was found (P=0.060). Although roughly 29 CD8+ CDR3 sequences were shared by patients and controls, these sequences appeared highly expressed in patients and within the immunodominant clones of patients.

As to this clonotype: Its target antigen remains unknown. No quality values exist for individual bases; no much larger clone is one base distant.

Looking up the germline V gene (reference sequence) yields CDR1 SEHNR and CDR2 FQNEAQ. The trim is 2 bases for V and 0 bases for J, with a gap of 16 bases between the germline ends. Including cysteine and phenylalanine, the CDR3 has 17 amino acids. The sequence is cut down to CDR3 DNA, 51 bases in frame from base 1. Genomic DNA served as template for TCR beta VDJ combination and CDR3 sequence profiling. An Illumina HiSeq 2000 was the platform used for TCR repertoire sequencing. As for the authors' bioinformatics: TRBV/TRBJ rearrangement plots, CDR3 size and DJ length profiles, and Simpson's diversity index were used to assess repertoires. The immunodominant clone was defined as the most abundant DNA sequence in deep sequencing data. CDR3 amino acid sequences were checked for sharing between subjects and were compared against published repertoires and the VDJdb database. In TCRdb, the public reads were trimmed at Q25 with fastp and aligned with MiXCR, with productive beta chains retained. Rows matching on CDR3 protein sequence are summarized as one entry with the most common DNA and genes. TCRdb's processing, not the study's, gives the V and J calls here. This sample gives under 350,000 distinct CDR3 sequences in total; roughly 50% of them show up just once. Less than 9.5% of the sample rests with the top ten.

TCR repertoires of sorted CD4+ and CD8+ blood T cells from severe aplastic anemia patients and healthy subjects were deep-sequenced in the study. Ficoll-Paque density gradient centrifugation was used to isolate peripheral blood mononuclear cells. Before DNA extraction, CD4+ and CD8+ T cells were sorted by FACS or by magnetic beads. Sequenced material: sorted CD4+, CD8+, or CD8+CD57+ T cells (not recorded which) from PBMCs. The chain was built from TRBV7-9 and TRBJ1-1; too little of a D gene remains to name it. The clonotype comes from a human donor with severe aplastic anemia or a healthy control (not recorded which). The nucleotides are TGTGCCAGCAGCTTACTTCTAAGACCCGTCATGAACACTGAAGCTTTCTTT. It translates to CASSLLLRPVMNTEAFF.